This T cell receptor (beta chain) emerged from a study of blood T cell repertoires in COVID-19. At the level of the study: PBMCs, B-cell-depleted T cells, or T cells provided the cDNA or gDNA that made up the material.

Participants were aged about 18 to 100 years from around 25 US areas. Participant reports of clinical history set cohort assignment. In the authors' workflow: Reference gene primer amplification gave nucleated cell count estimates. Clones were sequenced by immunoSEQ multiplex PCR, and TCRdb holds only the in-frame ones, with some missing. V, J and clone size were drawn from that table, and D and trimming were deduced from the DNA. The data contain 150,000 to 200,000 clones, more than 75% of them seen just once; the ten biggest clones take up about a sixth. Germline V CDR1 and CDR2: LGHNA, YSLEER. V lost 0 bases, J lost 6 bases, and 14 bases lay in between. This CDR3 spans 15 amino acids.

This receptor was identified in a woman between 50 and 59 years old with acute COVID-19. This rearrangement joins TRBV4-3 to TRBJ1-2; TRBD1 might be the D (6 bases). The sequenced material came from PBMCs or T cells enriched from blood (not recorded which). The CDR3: CASSQDFGGVDGYTF. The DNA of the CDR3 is TGCGCCAGCAGCCAAGATTTTGGGGGCGTCGATGGCTACACCTTC.